The T cell receptor (beta chain) described here comes from a study of blood T cell repertoires in COVID-19. Study as a whole: Samples taken during acute and convalescent COVID-19 were collected in the United States, Italy and Spain.

Germline V lookup: CDR1 LNHDA, CDR2 SQIVND (reference sequence). The CDR3 runs 15 residues. Trimming cost V 2 bases and J 5 bases; bases outside gene matches: 5. This clone was observed once. In the study's own analysis: Amplification from reference gene primers served as the basis for estimated nucleated cell counts. Measured with immunoSEQ multiplex PCR; TCRdb has only the in-frame clones, and not every one. V, J and clone size derive from that table, while D and trimming were established from the DNA sequence. In the table there are 150,000 to 200,000 clones, around nine tenths of which are singletons.

The V and J genes are TRBV19 and TRBJ1-5; TRBD1 aligns across 8 bases. The sequencing input was peripheral blood. The sequence was collected from a man in his 70s with acute or convalescent COVID-19. CDR3 loop: CASSILLQGDQPQHF. The CDR3 DNA is TGTGCCAGTAGTATACTGCTACAGGGGGATCAGCCCCAGCATTTT.